This TCR beta chain appears in the sequencing data of a study of monozygotic twins with inflammatory bowel disease. Study outcomes and limitations: Patients got different immunosuppressive treatments, which may have made their repertoires more variable. It was in IBD patients that TCRbeta diversity (inverse Simpson) was lower than in healthy co-twins.

TCR libraries each used 3,500 to 4,000 ng of total RNA. Nested amplification of TCRalpha and TCRbeta cDNA involved two PCRs of approximately 16 and 10 cycles. TCRdb re-called the 5' RACE reads; every CDR3 protein appears as one record, without DNA. This sample contains fewer than 350,000 distinct CDR3 sequences. In the case of this clonotype: Its antigen remains unknown.

This TCR came from a human donor with ulcerative colitis or Crohn's disease, or a healthy co-twin of an affected twin (not recorded which). Sequenced material: blood.

The CDR3 is CASSFRGSEQYF. V and J are TRBV28 and TRBJ2-7. Germline CDR1 and CDR2: MDHEN and SYDVKM. The CDR3 spans 12 residues.